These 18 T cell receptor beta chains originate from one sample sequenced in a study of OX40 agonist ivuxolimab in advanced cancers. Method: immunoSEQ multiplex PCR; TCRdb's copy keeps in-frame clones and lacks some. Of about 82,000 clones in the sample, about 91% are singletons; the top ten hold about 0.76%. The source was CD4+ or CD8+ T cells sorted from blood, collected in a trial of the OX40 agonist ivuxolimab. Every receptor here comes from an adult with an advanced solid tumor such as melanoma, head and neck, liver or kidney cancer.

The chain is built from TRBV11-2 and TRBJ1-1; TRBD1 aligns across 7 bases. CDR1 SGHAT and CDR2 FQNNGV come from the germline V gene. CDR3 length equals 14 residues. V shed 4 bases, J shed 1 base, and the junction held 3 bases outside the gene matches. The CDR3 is CASSSTGSNTEAFF. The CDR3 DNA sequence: TGTGCCAGCAGCTCGACAGGGTCGAACACTGAAGCTTTCTTT.

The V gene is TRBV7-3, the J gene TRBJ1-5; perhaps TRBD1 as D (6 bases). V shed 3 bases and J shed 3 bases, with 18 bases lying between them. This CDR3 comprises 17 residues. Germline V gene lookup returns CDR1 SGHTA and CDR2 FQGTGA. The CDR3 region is CASSFPPVRGVNQPQHF. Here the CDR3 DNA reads TGTGCCAGCAGCTTCCCTCCTGTCAGGGGCGTCAATCAGCCCCAGCATTTT.

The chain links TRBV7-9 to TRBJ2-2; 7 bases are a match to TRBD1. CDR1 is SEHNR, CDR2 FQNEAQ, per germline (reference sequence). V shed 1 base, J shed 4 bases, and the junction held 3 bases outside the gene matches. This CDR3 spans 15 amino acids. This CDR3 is CASSLGQGGTGELFF. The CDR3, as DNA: TGTGCCAGCAGCTTAGGACAGGGTGGCACCGGGGAGCTGTTTTTT.

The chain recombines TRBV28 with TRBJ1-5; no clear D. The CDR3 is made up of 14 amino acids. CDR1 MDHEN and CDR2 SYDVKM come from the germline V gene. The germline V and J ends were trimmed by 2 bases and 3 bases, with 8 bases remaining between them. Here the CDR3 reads CASSLIWANQPQHF. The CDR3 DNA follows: TGTGCCAGCAGTTTAATTTGGGCCAATCAGCCCCAGCATTTT.

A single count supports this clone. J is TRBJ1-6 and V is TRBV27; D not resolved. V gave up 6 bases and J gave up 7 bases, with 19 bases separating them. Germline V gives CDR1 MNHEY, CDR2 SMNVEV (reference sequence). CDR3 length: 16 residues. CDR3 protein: CASSSLTVAVNSPLHF. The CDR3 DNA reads TGTGCCAGCAGCTCCCTCACGGTGGCTGTAAATTCACCCCTCCACTTT.

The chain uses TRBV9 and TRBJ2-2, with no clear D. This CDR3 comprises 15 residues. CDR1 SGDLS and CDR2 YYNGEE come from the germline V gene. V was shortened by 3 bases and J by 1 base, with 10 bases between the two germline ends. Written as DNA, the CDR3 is TGTGCCAGCAGCGCAGACTGGGGGAACACCGGGGAGCTGTTTTTT. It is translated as CASSADWGNTGELFF.

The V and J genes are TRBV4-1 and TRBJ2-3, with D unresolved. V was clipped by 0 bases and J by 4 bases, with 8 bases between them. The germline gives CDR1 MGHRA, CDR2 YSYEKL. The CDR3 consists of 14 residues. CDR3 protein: CASSQDEVPDTQYF. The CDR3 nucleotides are TGCGCCAGCAGCCAAGACGAGGTTCCAGATACGCAGTATTTT.

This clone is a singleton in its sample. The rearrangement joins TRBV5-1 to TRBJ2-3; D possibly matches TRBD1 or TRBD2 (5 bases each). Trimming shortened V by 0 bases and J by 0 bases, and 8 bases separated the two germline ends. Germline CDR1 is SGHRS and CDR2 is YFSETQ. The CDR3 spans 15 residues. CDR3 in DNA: TGCGCCAGCAGCTTGGCTGGGGACAGCACAGATACGCAGTATTTT. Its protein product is CASSLAGDSTDTQYF. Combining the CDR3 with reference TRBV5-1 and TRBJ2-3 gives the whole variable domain KAGVTQTPRYLIKTRGQQVTLSCSPISGHRSVSWYQQTPGQGLQFLFEYFSETQRNKGNFPGRFSGRQFSNSRSEMNVSTLELGDSALYLCASSLAGDSTDTQYFGPGTRLTVL.

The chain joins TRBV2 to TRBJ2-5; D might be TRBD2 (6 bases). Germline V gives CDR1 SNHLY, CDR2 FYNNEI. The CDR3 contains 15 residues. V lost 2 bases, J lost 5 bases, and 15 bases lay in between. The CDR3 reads CASSESRTGTETQYF. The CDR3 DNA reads TGTGCCAGCAGTGAAAGCCGGACCGGGACTGAGACCCAGTACTTC.

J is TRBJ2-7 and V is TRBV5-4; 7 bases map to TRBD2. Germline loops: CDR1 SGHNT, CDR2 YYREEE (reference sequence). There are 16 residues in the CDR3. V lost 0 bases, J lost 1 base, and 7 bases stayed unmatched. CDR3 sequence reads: CASSLGAGEASYEQYF. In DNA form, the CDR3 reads TGTGCCAGCAGCTTGGGGGCGGGAGAAGCGTCCTACGAGCAGTACTTC.

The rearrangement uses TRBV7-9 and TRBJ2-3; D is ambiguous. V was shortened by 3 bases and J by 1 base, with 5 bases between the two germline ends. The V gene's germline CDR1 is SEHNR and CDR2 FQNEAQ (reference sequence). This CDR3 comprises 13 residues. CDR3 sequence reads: CASSFRGTDTQYF. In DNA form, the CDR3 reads TGTGCCAGCAGCTTCCGAGGCACAGATACGCAGTATTTT.

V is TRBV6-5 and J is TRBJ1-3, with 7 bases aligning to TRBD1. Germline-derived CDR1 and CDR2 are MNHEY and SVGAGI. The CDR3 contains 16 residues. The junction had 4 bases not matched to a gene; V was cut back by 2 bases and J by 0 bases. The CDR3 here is CASSYTGVYSGNTIYF. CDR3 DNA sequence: TGTGCCAGCAGTTACACAGGGGTCTACTCTGGAAACACCATATATTTT.

CDR3 region: CASSRPGSYNSPLHF. In DNA, the CDR3 is TGTGCCAGCAGCCGACCAGGCTCCTATAATTCACCCCTCCACTTT. The chain has TRBV27 and TRBJ1-6; D not resolved. Trimming took 6 bases from V and 0 from J, leaving 9 bases between them. Germline CDR1 is MNHEY and CDR2 is SMNVEV (reference sequence). The CDR3 extends over 15 amino acids.

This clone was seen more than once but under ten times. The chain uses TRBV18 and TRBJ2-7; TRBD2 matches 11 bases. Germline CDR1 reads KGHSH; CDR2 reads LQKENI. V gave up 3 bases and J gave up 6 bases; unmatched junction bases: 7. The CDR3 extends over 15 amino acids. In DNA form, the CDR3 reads TGTGCCAGCTCACCCAGAACTAGCGGGAGTGGCGAGCAGTACTTC. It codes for CASSPRTSGSGEQYF.

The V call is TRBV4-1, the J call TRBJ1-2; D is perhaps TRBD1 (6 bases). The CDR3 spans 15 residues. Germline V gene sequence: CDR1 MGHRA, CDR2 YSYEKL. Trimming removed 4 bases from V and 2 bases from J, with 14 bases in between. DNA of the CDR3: TGCGCCAGCAGCCTAGGGGGAGCTGTAAACTATGGCTACACCTTC. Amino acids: CASSLGGAVNYGYTF.

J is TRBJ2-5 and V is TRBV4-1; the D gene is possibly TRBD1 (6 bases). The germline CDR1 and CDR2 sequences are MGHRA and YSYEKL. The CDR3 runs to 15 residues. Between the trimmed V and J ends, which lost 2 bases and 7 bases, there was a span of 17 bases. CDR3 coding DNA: TGCGCCAGCAGCCAATCCCGGACAGCCCCAGGGACCCAGTACTTC. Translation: CASSQSRTAPGTQYF.

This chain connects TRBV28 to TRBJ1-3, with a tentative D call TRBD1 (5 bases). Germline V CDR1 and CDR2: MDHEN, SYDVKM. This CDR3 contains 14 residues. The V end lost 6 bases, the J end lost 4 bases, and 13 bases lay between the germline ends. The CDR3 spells CASSWGGSGNTIYF. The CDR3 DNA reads TGTGCCAGCAGCTGGGGGGGGAGCGGAAACACCATATATTTT.

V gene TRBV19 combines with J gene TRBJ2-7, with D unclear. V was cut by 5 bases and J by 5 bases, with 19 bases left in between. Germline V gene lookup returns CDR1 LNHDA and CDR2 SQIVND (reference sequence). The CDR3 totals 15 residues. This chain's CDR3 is CASSSSLFGSDEQYF. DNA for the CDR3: TGTGCCAGTAGTTCCTCCTTATTCGGCTCGGACGAGCAGTACTTC.